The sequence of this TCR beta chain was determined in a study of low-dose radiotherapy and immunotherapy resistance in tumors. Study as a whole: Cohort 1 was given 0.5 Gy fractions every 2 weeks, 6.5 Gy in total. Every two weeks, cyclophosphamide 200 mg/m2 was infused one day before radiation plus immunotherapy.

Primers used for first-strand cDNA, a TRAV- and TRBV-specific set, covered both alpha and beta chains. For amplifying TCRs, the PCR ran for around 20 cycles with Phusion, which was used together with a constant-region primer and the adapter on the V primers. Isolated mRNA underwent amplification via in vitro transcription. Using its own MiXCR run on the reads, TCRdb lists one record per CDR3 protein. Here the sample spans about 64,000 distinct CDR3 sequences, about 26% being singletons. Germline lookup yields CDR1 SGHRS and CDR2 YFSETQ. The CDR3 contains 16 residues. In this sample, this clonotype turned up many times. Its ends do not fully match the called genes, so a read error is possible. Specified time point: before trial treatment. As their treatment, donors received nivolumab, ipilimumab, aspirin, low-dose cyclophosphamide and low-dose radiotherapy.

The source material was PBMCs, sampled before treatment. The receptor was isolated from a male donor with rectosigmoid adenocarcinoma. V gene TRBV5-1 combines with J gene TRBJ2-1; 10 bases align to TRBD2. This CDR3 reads CASSLVASGSYTEQFF. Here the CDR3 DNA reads TGCGCCAGCAGCTTGGTAGCTAGCGGGAGTTACACTGAGCAGTTCTTC. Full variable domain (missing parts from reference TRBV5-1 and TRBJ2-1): KAGVTQTPRYLIKTRGQQVTLSCSPISGHRSVSWYQQTPGQGLQFLFEYFSETQRNKGNFPGRFSGRQFSNSRSEMNVSTLELGDSALYLCASSLVASGSYTEQFFGPGTRLTVL.